Listed below are T cell receptor beta chains from one sample, sequenced in a study of blood T cell repertoires in COVID-19. Produced via immunoSEQ multiplex PCR; TCRdb's table is partial and in-frame only. The data hold roughly 70,000 clones, with about four fifths observed a single time. Specimen: peripheral blood. These receptors all come from an older man who had recovered from COVID-19. The CDR3 runs from the conserved cysteine through the conserved F or W. A D gene is named only where the DNA matches it firmly. Clone size appears in some rows only: once, few, many, or a class for an expanded clone.

V: TRBV7-3; size: few; D: -; J: TRBJ2-7; CDR3: CATAAGFLEQYF; DNA: TGTGCCACGGCGGCAGGGTTTCTCGAGCAGTACTTC
V: TRBV5-1; size: -; D: TRBD1; J: TRBJ2-5; CDR3: CASSPRQGWETQYF; DNA: TGCGCCAGCAGCCCTAGACAGGGGTGGGAGACCCAGTACTTC
V: TRBV11-3; size: -; D: TRBD1; J: TRBJ2-2; CDR3: CASSWGTGNTGELFF; DNA: TGTGCCAGCAGCTGGGGGACAGGGAACACCGGGGAGCTGTTTTTT
V: TRBV6-5; size: -; D: -; J: TRBJ2-7; CDR3: CASNFDEQYF; DNA: TGTGCCAGCAATTTCGACGAGCAGTACTTC
V: TRBV7-9; size: few; D: TRBD1; J: TRBJ1-4; CDR3: CASSQNRDSGSLFF; DNA: TGTGCCAGCAGCCAAAACCGGGACAGTGGATCACTGTTTTTT
V: TRBV11-3; size: -; D: TRBD1; J: TRBJ1-1; CDR3: CASSPGGGQGNTEAFF; DNA: TGTGCCAGCAGCCCCGGGGGGGGACAGGGGAACACTGAAGCTTTCTTT
V: TRBV19; size: -; D: -; J: TRBJ2-5; CDR3: CASSMAKETQYF; DNA: TGTGCCAGTAGTATGGCAAAAGAGACCCAGTACTTC
V: TRBV7-2; size: -; D: -; J: TRBJ2-7; CDR3: CASTGRTDEQYF; DNA: TGTGCCAGCACCGGTAGAACCGACGAGCAGTACTTC
V: TRBV6-5; size: -; D: -; J: TRBJ1-6; CDR3: CASSYSSRGYNSPLHF; DNA: TGTGCCAGCAGTTACTCCTCCAGGGGATATAATTCACCCCTCCACTTT
V: TRBV3-1/TRBV3-2; size: -; D: -; J: TRBJ2-3; CDR3: CASSLAGSLAYF; DNA: TGTGCCAGCAGCCTTGCGGGTAGTTTAGCGTATTTT
V: TRBV7-6; size: -; D: TRBD2; J: TRBJ2-2; CDR3: CASSFSSAGGRTGELFF; DNA: TGTGCCAGCAGCTTTTCTTCAGCGGGGGGCCGCACCGGGGAGCTGTTTTTT
V: TRBV6-5; size: -; D: -; J: TRBJ2-7; CDR3: CASSYSASLSPYEQYF; DNA: TGTGCCAGCAGTTACTCGGCTAGTTTATCCCCCTACGAGCAGTACTTC
V: TRBV14; size: -; D: TRBD2; J: TRBJ2-2; CDR3: CASSSVAGAPGELFF; DNA: TGTGCCAGCAGCTCCGTGGCGGGAGCCCCCGGGGAGCTGTTTTTT
V: TRBV24-1; size: -; D: TRBD1; J: TRBJ2-2; CDR3: CATSEGQGAGTGELFF; DNA: TGTGCCACCAGTGAGGGACAGGGGGCGGGCACCGGGGAGCTGTTTTTT
V: TRBV5-5; size: once; D: TRBD1; J: TRBJ2-5; CDR3: CASSWGQQQETQYF; DNA: TGTGCCAGCAGCTGGGGACAGCAGCAAGAGACCCAGTACTTC
V: TRBV10-3; size: few; D: -; J: TRBJ1-5; CDR3: CAISESTWTLNQPQHF; DNA: TGTGCCATCAGTGAGTCGACCTGGACACTTAATCAGCCCCAGCATTTT
V: TRBV10-3; size: -; D: TRBD1; J: TRBJ1-3; CDR3: CAISDLGQGNTIYF; DNA: TGTGCCATCAGTGACCTTGGACAGGGTAACACCATATATTTT
V: TRBV27; size: -; D: -; J: TRBJ1-6; CDR3: CASNRDRNSPLHF; DNA: TGTGCCAGTAACAGGGACCGTAATTCACCCCTCCACTTT
V: TRBV18; size: -; D: TRBD1; J: TRBJ1-2; CDR3: CASFSGTEGYGYTF; DNA: TGTGCCAGTTTTTCCGGGACAGAGGGCTATGGCTACACCTTC
V: TRBV5-4; size: -; D: TRBD1; J: TRBJ1-6; CDR3: CASSRDRPDNSPLHF; DNA: TGTGCCAGCAGCCGGGACAGGCCTGATAATTCACCCCTCCACTTT
V: TRBV15; size: -; D: TRBD1; J: TRBJ2-7; CDR3: CATSRDRTGREQYF; DNA: TGTGCCACCAGCAGAGATCGGACAGGGAGAGAGCAGTACTTC
V: TRBV9; size: few; D: -; J: TRBJ2-3; CDR3: CASSVGGRTDTQYF; DNA: TGTGCCAGCAGCGTAGGAGGGCGCACAGATACGCAGTATTTT
V: TRBV28; size: -; D: -; J: TRBJ1-1; CDR3: CAGGTGFNTEAFF; DNA: TGTGCCGGAGGAACAGGGTTTAACACTGAAGCTTTCTTT
V: TRBV10-2; size: -; D: TRBD1; J: TRBJ2-1; CDR3: CASSKDRNRGFMGEWFYNEQFF; DNA: TGCGCCAGCAGTAAGGACCGAAACAGGGGGTTTATGGGGGAGTGGTTCTACAATGAGCAGTTCTTC
V: TRBV2; size: -; D: TRBD2; J: TRBJ2-2; CDR3: CASSVSGRAYTGELFF; DNA: TGTGCCAGCAGTGTTAGCGGGAGGGCCTACACCGGGGAGCTGTTTTTT
V: TRBV6-5; size: few; D: TRBD1; J: TRBJ1-3; CDR3: CASIATGLGNTIYF; DNA: TGTGCCAGCATTGCGACAGGGCTTGGAAACACCATATATTTT
V: TRBV18; size: -; D: TRBD1; J: TRBJ2-5; CDR3: CASSPGDRATKNQETQYF; DNA: TGTGCCAGCTCACCGGGGGACAGGGCGACCAAAAACCAAGAGACCCAGTACTTC
V: TRBV7-8; size: -; D: TRBD1; J: TRBJ2-4; CDR3: CASSLEAGTGGKNIQYF; DNA: TGTGCCAGCAGCTTGGAAGCCGGGACAGGGGGCAAAAACATTCAGTACTTC
V: TRBV7-2; size: -; D: -; J: TRBJ2-1; CDR3: CASSTEGFSEQFF; DNA: TGTGCCAGCAGCACAGAAGGATTCAGTGAGCAGTTCTTC
V: TRBV6-2/TRBV6-3; size: -; D: TRBD1; J: TRBJ2-1; CDR3: CASSTGAMGEQFF; DNA: TGTGCCAGCAGCACAGGGGCCATGGGCGAGCAGTTCTTC
V: TRBV7-2; size: -; D: -; J: TRBJ2-5; CDR3: CASSLGAGETQYF; DNA: TGTGCCAGCAGCTTAGGTGCAGGGGAGACCCAGTACTTC
V: TRBV28; size: -; D: -; J: TRBJ2-1; CDR3: CASSSPGSGSYNEQFF; DNA: TGTGCCAGCAGTTCCCCCGGTAGCGGCTCCTACAATGAGCAGTTCTTC
V: TRBV10-1; size: -; D: -; J: TRBJ2-3; CDR3: CASSEGQPADTQYF; DNA: TGCGCCAGCAGTGAGGGACAGCCGGCAGATACGCAGTATTTT
V: TRBV12-5; size: -; D: -; J: TRBJ2-7; CDR3: CASGGEQGFFAEQYF; DNA: TGTGCTAGTGGGGGGGAACAGGGTTTCTTCGCCGAGCAGTACTTC
V: TRBV5-1; size: -; D: -; J: TRBJ1-1; CDR3: CASSLRPLAGRSTEAFF; DNA: TGCGCCAGCAGCTTGAGACCCCTTGCGGGAAGGAGTACTGAAGCTTTCTTT
V: TRBV20-1; size: -; D: -; J: TRBJ2-1; CDR3: CSASRVQNYNEQFF; DNA: TGCAGTGCTAGTAGAGTCCAAAACTACAATGAGCAGTTCTTC
V: TRBV6-5; size: -; D: TRBD2; J: TRBJ2-7; CDR3: CASSRGGQGYEEQYF; DNA: TGTGCCAGCAGCCGCGGGGGGCAGGGGTACGAGGAGCAGTACTTC
V: TRBV19; size: -; D: -; J: TRBJ1-1; CDR3: CASTGRVQNTEAFF; DNA: TGTGCATCAACTGGGAGGGTCCAGAACACTGAAGCTTTCTTT
V: TRBV7-9; size: -; D: TRBD1; J: TRBJ1-2; CDR3: CASSTGTGHGYTF; DNA: TGTGCCAGCAGCACCGGGACAGGGCACGGCTACACCTTC
V: TRBV30; size: -; D: -; J: TRBJ2-3; CDR3: CACPRAGLGTDTQYF; DNA: TGTGCCTGCCCGAGGGCAGGTTTAGGCACAGATACGCAGTATTTT
V: TRBV11-3; size: -; D: -; J: TRBJ2-7; CDR3: CASSLDRTSQVGF; DNA: TGTGCCAGCAGCTTAGATCGGACAAGCCAGGTAGGCTTC
V: TRBV27; size: -; D: TRBD1; J: TRBJ2-5; CDR3: CASSRRTGGAETQYF; DNA: TGTGCCAGCAGCCGCAGGACAGGGGGTGCAGAGACCCAGTACTTC
V: TRBV30; size: -; D: -; J: TRBJ2-5; CDR3: CAWSGSFYETQYF; DNA: TGTGCCTGGAGCGGGAGTTTTTACGAGACCCAGTACTTC
V: TRBV7-6; size: -; D: -; J: TRBJ2-7; CDR3: CASSLESRGEQYF; DNA: TGTGCCAGCAGCTTAGAATCAAGGGGCGAGCAGTACTTC
V: TRBV19; size: -; D: TRBD1; J: TRBJ1-5; CDR3: CASSPTGTGQPQHF; DNA: TGTGCCAGTAGCCCGACAGGGACCGGGCAGCCCCAGCATTTT
V: TRBV9; size: -; D: TRBD1; J: TRBJ1-2; CDR3: CASSANRGPKPDLDYGYTF; DNA: TGTGCCAGCAGCGCTAACAGGGGGCCGAAGCCCGACCTTGACTATGGCTACACCTTC
V: TRBV7-2; size: once; D: TRBD2; J: TRBJ2-3; CDR3: CASSTEGLAPDTQYF; DNA: TGTGCCAGCAGCACAGAAGGACTAGCCCCCGATACGCAGTATTTT
V: TRBV9; size: -; D: TRBD2; J: TRBJ2-5; CDR3: CASSYYGRARETQYF; DNA: TGTGCCAGCAGCTACTACGGGAGGGCCAGGGAGACCCAGTACTTC
V: TRBV7-2; size: -; D: -; J: TRBJ2-7; CDR3: CASTNYLSPPDRAYEQYF; DNA: TGTGCCAGCACAAACTACCTCTCTCCTCCGGACAGAGCCTACGAGCAGTACTTC
V: TRBV4-1; size: -; D: TRBD1; J: TRBJ1-4; CDR3: CASSQGSPRGRANEKLFF; DNA: TGCGCCAGCAGCCAAGGGAGTCCCAGGGGGCGCGCTAATGAAAAACTGTTTTTT